What follows are 32 T cell receptor beta chains derived from one specimen sequenced in a study of tumor-infiltrating lymphocytes in primary liver carcinoma. Blood RNA came from unsorted whole blood; germline DNA was also extracted. With approximately 470 ng total RNA as template and a constant-region primer, TCR beta cDNA was made. For TCR beta, libraries were produced by three nested multiplex PCR rounds using slightly modified ARM-PCR. Investigators reported that the first two PCR rounds, at about 11 cycles each, used TRBV1-TRBV30 forward primers with a C-beta reverse primer. TCRdb analysed the multiplex PCR reads with MiXCR anew, one entry per CDR3 protein. The sample includes approximately 330,000 distinct CDR3 sequences, roughly 61% seen only once; the top ten take about 6.5%. Sequencing was performed on peripheral blood. Receptors were obtained from a man between 35 and 55 years old with primary liver carcinoma and hepatitis B virus infection.

Comment on this clonotype: Lacking the conserved final phenylalanine or tryptophan, this CDR3 likely reflects a read error. The chain carries TRBV7-9 and TRBJ2-1; 8 bases are a match to TRBD1. V trimming: 7 bases; J trimming: 1 base; junction bases outside the gene matches: 15. The CDR3 totals 18 residues. The germline gives CDR1 SEHNR, CDR2 FQNEAQ (reference sequence). The CDR3, as DNA: TGTGCCAGCAACGGAGGACAGGGACCCAGCGGGTCCTACAATGAGCAGTTCGTC. Residues: CASNGGQGPSGSYNEQFV.

The chain joins TRBV7-9 to TRBJ2-5; 9 bases fit TRBD2. The germline V gene encodes CDR1 SEHNR and CDR2 FQNEAQ (reference sequence). Trimming cost V 5 bases and J 2 bases; bases outside gene matches: 3. The CDR3 covers 14 residues. In DNA form, the CDR3 reads TGTGCCAGCAGCCCGACTAGCGGACAAGAGACCCAGTACTTC. The encoded protein is CASSPTSGQETQYF. The variable domain in full, with the rest retrieved from reference TRBV7-9 and TRBJ2-5, is DTGVSQNPRHKITKRGQNVTFRCDPISEHNRLYWYRQTLGQGPEFLTYFQNEAQLEKSRLLSDRFSAERPKGSFSTLEIQRTEQGDSAMYLCASSPTSGQETQYFGPGTRLLVL.

A note on this clonotype: One end of the junction does not line up with germline, which may come from a read error. The chain joins TRBV11-2 to TRBJ2-7; TRBD1 agrees at 11 bases. CDR3 length: 16 amino acids. CDR1 SGHAT and CDR2 FQNNGV come from the germline V gene. In nucleotides, the CDR3 is TGTGCTAGCAGCTTAGGAGGACAGGGGGCTTCCTACGGGCAGTACTTC. Its translation: CASSLGGQGASYGQYF.

For this clonotype: The germline gene is not matched at one end of the junction; a read error may be the cause. The chain uses TRBV11-3 and TRBJ2-2; no firm D call. Germline CDR1 SGHNT, CDR2 YENEEA. CDR3 size: 14 residues. CDR3: CANSFNRDTGELFF. CDR3 nucleotides: TGTGCCAACAGCTTTAACAGAGACACCGGGGAGCTGTTTTTT.

This clonotype has only one observation. The chain links TRBV11-2 to TRBJ2-2, with 9 bases fitting TRBD1. J was trimmed by 7 bases and V by 1 base; bases with no gene match: 16. The CDR3 loop spans 19 amino acids. Germline V gene lookup returns CDR1 SGHAT and CDR2 FQNNGV. The CDR3 coding sequence is TGTGCCAGCAGCTTAGCCCCAACGGGGACAGGGTTAAATTTCGGGGAGCTGTTTTTT. It is translated as CASSLAPTGTGLNFGELFF.

J is TRBJ1-1 and V is TRBV5-6; D ambiguous. Looked up from germline, CDR1 is SGHDT and CDR2 is YYEEEE. The CDR3 contains 14 residues. The V and J ends lost 0 bases and 2 bases respectively, with 8 bases between them. CDR3 loop: CASSLGFTNTEAFF. The CDR3 bases are TGTGCCAGCAGCTTGGGCTTTACTAACACTGAAGCTTTCTTT.

As regards this clonotype: At one end, the junction sequence differs from germline, possibly due to a read error. V usage is TRBV11-2 and J usage is TRBJ1-6; D is undetermined. Germline V gene data show CDR1 as SGHAT and CDR2 as FQNNGV. This CDR3 has 15 amino acids. The CDR3 sequence is CVSSLVGEGYSPLHF. The CDR3 coding sequence is TGTGTCAGCAGCTTAGTTGGAGAGGGCTATTCACCCCTCCACTTT. The whole variable domain, remainder taken from reference TRBV11-2 and TRBJ1-6, is EAGVAQSPRYKIIEKRQSVAFWCNPISGHATLYWYQQILGQGPKLLIQFQNNGVVDDSQLPKDRFSAERLKGVDSTLKIQPAKLEDSAVYLCVSSLVGEGYSPLHFGNGTRLTVT.

Notes on this clonotype: An end of the junction differs from the germline gene, which may be a read error. The CDR3 nucleotides are TGTGCCAGCAGCTTAACTAGCTGGAGAACCTACGAACAGTACTTC. Protein sequence: CASSLTSWRTYEQYF. J is TRBJ2-7 and V is TRBV11-1, with D tentatively TRBD2 (6 bases). CDR3 length: 15 amino acids. Germline-derived CDR1 and CDR2 are SGHAT and FQDESV (reference sequence).

This clonotype turned up a few times. Germline is not matched at one junction end, which may reflect a read error. The rearrangement uses TRBV5-6 and TRBJ2-7, with D possibly being TRBD1 (6 bases). This CDR3 has 14 amino acids. Germline loops: CDR1 SGHDT, CDR2 YYEEEE. The CDR3 protein is CASSDTQGIYEQYF. For the CDR3, the DNA is TGTGCTAGCAGCGATACACAGGGAATTTACGAGCAGTACTTC.

This clonotype showed up just once. A read error may be the cause here, since a much bigger clone is one base away. V is TRBV29-1 and J is TRBJ2-2; TRBD1 agrees at 11 bases. The germline CDR1 and CDR2 sequences are SQVTM and ANQGSEA. The CDR3 totals 16 residues. CDR3 region: CSVEGTGGEIAGEPFF. In DNA form, the CDR3 reads TGCAGCGTTGAGGGGACAGGGGGGGAGATCGCCGGGGAGCCGTTTTTT.

Turning to this clonotype: A much bigger clone sits one base away, suggesting this may be a read error. The gene calls are TRBV13 and TRBJ2-7; D is undetermined. V lost 7 bases and J lost 0, with 16 bases in between. This CDR3 is built from 15 residues. Germline V gives CDR1 PRHDT, CDR2 FYEKMQ (reference sequence). The CDR3 sequence: CASIDAGLSSYEQYF. The CDR3 bases are TGTGCCAGCATCGATGCCGGGCTGAGCTCCTACGAGCAGTACTTC.

Ten or more counts support this clonotype. The rearrangement joins TRBV4-1 to TRBJ2-7; D may match TRBD1 or TRBD2 (5 bases each). This CDR3 contains 14 residues. CDR1 is MGHRA, CDR2 YSYEKL, per germline. Trimming stripped 4 bases from V and 1 base from J, with 11 bases between. The CDR3 here is CASSPRDASYEQYF. In nucleotides, the CDR3 is TGCGCCAGCAGCCCGAGGGACGCTTCCTACGAGCAGTACTTC.

Comments on this clonotype: The junction departs from the called germline gene at one end, perhaps through a read error. The V gene is TRBV11-2, the J gene TRBJ2-3, with 10 bases fitting TRBD2. This CDR3 region has 15 residues. CDR1 is SGHAT, CDR2 FQNNGV, per germline. CDR3 residues: CTSSLLAGRTVTQYF. Here the CDR3 DNA reads TGTACCAGCAGCTTACTAGCGGGACGCACAGTTACGCAGTATTTT.

In this sample, this clonotype turned up a few times. V gene TRBV30 combines with J gene TRBJ2-1, with TRBD2 identical over 9 bases. Germline V gives CDR1 GTSNPN, CDR2 SVGIG (reference sequence). The CDR3 spans 20 residues. V lost 0 bases and J lost 6; bases outside the gene matches: 21. The CDR3 bases are TGTGCCTGGAGTGTAGATTCCCTTGCGGGAGGGCGGATTGGGATCAATGAGCAGTTCTTC. Its translation is CAWSVDSLAGGRIGINEQFF.

This clonotype was observed at least ten times. CDR3 region: CASSLNANTGELFF. For the CDR3, the DNA is TGTGCCAGCAGCCTAAACGCTAACACCGGGGAGCTGTTTTTT. This sequence joins TRBV11-2 and TRBJ2-2; D gene uncertain. Germline V gives CDR1 SGHAT, CDR2 FQNNGV. The V end was cut by 5 bases, the J end by 2 bases, with 9 bases between. This CDR3 spans 14 amino acids.

On this clonotype itself: The junction departs from germline at one end; a sequencing error may be responsible. This rearrangement joins TRBV6-5 to TRBJ1-2, with D unclear. From germline, CDR1 is MNHEY and CDR2 SVGAGI. The CDR3 runs 17 residues. The CDR3 nucleotides are TGTGCGAGCAGTTTGCGGACCCTAGGGATATCTAACTGTGGCTACACCTTC. Translating it yields CASSLRTLGISNCGYTF.

Concerning this clonotype itself: Being one base from a much bigger clone, this may be a read error. This is likely a read error, given that the CDR3 carries no conserved phenylalanine or tryptophan at its end. The genes are TRBV6-1 and TRBJ2-1, with 13 bases that match TRBD2. CDR3 size: 15 residues. Looked up from germline, CDR1 is MNHNS and CDR2 is SASEGT. V was clipped by 6 bases and J by 5 bases; unmatched bases: 4. The DNA of the CDR3 is TGTGCCAGCAGGCCCGGGACTAGCGGGGACAATGAGCAGTTCATC. Translating gives CASRPGTSGDNEQFI.

This clonotype was observed many times. The V call is TRBV4-3, the J call TRBJ2-5, with unresolved D. The CDR3 consists of 13 residues. Germline CDR1 and CDR2: LGHNA and YSLEER. The V gene lost 1 base and the J gene lost 4 bases, with 7 bases spanning the gap. CDR3 protein: CASSQAPGETQYF. CDR3 nucleotides: TGCGCCAGCAGCCAAGCCCCGGGAGAGACCCAGTACTTC.

Many counts were recorded for this clonotype. The V and J genes are TRBV4-1 and TRBJ2-3; 8 bases are shared with TRBD2. CDR1 and CDR2 (germline): MGHRA, YSYEKL. V shed 0 bases and J 10 bases; nucleotides not matched to a gene: 6. The CDR3 is 14 amino acids. The CDR3: CASSQDTGGVSQYF. CDR3 DNA sequence: TGCGCCAGCAGCCAAGATACGGGGGGGGTTTCGCAGTATTTT.

Comments on this clonotype: A much more abundant neighbour one base away suggests this may be a read error. The genes are TRBV6-2 or TRBV6-3 and TRBJ2-7; D remains ambiguous. CDR1 is MNHEY and CDR2 is SVGEGT in the germline V gene. The CDR3 is 13 residues long. V gave up 7 bases and J gave up 4 bases, with 14 bases separating them. CDR3 DNA: TGTGCCAGCACCGAGAACAGAGATTACGAGCAGTACTTC. Residues: CASTENRDYEQYF.

In its sample, this clonotype was seen once. The chain joins TRBV7-9 to TRBJ2-2, with D uncertain. Trimming shortened V by 7 bases and J by 7 bases, and 10 bases separated the two germline ends. CDR3 length: 12 amino acids. Looked up from germline, CDR1 is SEHNR and CDR2 is FQNEAQ (reference sequence). CDR3 sequence (DNA): TGTGCCAGCACCTATAGTATCGGGGAGCTGTTTTTT. This encodes CASTYSIGELFF.

As concerns this clonotype: Mismatch with germline at one junction end may stem from a read error. DNA of the CDR3: TGTGCCAGCAGCTTTCACAAGGGCCCCGAAGGGACCCAGTGCTTC. Protein product: CASSFHKGPEGTQCF. The gene calls are TRBV11-2 and TRBJ2-5; possibly TRBD1 or TRBD2 for D (5 bases each). The CDR3 is 15 residues long. Germline V gene lookup returns CDR1 SGHAT and CDR2 FQNNGV.

This rearrangement joins TRBV4-1 to TRBJ2-6; a weak D match, TRBD1 (6 bases). V gave up 3 bases and J gave up 9 bases, with 30 bases separating them. The CDR3 runs 20 residues. The germline gives CDR1 MGHRA, CDR2 YSYEKL. CDR3 sequence reads: CASSQVPGHPPRVGINVLTF. CDR3 DNA: TGCGCCAGCAGCCAGGTACCGGGACACCCGCCTAGGGTCGGGATCAACGTCCTGACTTTC.

With regard to this clonotype: One end of the junction varies from germline; a read error may be responsible. V gene TRBV6-1 combines with J gene TRBJ1-6; possible D gene TRBD1, 5 bases. CDR3 length equals 18 residues. Germline CDR1 is MNHNS and CDR2 is SASEGT. The CDR3 loop is CASSEYFATAGWDSSLRF. In nucleotides, the CDR3 is TGTGCCAGCAGTGAATATTTCGCGACAGCCGGCTGGGATTCATCCCTCCGCTTT.

As to this clonotype: The CDR3 end shows no conserved phenylalanine or tryptophan, and so a read error is likely. The J gene is TRBJ2-1, the V gene TRBV6-2 or TRBV6-3, with a possible D match to TRBD2 (7 bases). The CDR3 consists of 14 residues. Germline V gives CDR1 MNHEY, CDR2 SVGEGT. The CDR3 DNA is TGTACCAGCAGTCCGAGACTAGGGGGGGATGAGCAGTTCTCC. Protein: CTSSPRLGGDEQFS.

With regard to this clonotype: At one of its ends the junction is not consistent with the germline gene, which may arise from a read error. The J gene is TRBJ2-1, the V gene TRBV6-2 or TRBV6-3; tentatively, D is TRBD2 (5 bases). The V gene's germline CDR1 is MNHEY and CDR2 SVGEGT. This CDR3 contains 16 residues. The CDR3 sequence: CVSRPISGGSYNEQFF. CDR3 nucleotides: TGTGTCAGCAGGCCCATCTCAGGCGGGTCCTACAATGAGCAGTTCTTC.

The chain links TRBV11-2 to TRBJ2-7, with a possible D match to TRBD2 (5 bases). The CDR3 runs to 13 residues. From germline, CDR1 is SGHAT and CDR2 FQNNGV. Trimming left V 6 bases short and J 5 bases short, with 14 bases between. The CDR3 loop reads CASSLTGEHEQYF. The CDR3 bases are TGTGCCAGCAGTCTTACTGGGGAGCACGAGCAGTACTTC.

In its sample, this clonotype was seen a few times. CDR3: CASSFPTRTEQYF. CDR3 coding DNA: TGTGCCAGCAGCTTCCCCACTAGAACCGAGCAGTACTTC. The chain combines TRBV5-4 with TRBJ2-7; maybe TRBD2 (5 bases). This CDR3 spans 13 amino acids. In germline, CDR1 is SGHNT, CDR2 YYREEE (reference sequence). V was cut by 2 bases and J by 6 bases, with 12 bases left in between.

The genes are TRBV11-1 and TRBJ2-1, with D tentatively TRBD2 (6 bases). Trimming took 6 bases from V and 15 from J, leaving 27 bases between them. The CDR3 covers 15 residues. Germline V CDR1 and CDR2: SGHAT, FQDESV (reference sequence). This CDR3 reads CASREGMILSNERFF. CDR3 coding DNA: TGTGCCAGCAGGGAGGGGATGATCCTCTCCAATGAACGGTTCTTC.

Remarks on this clonotype: Just one base apart from a much larger clone, this may be a read error. The conserved final phenylalanine or tryptophan is absent from the CDR3, which likely points to a read error. The chain employs TRBV6-2 or TRBV6-3 and TRBJ2-1; 9 bases fit TRBD2. V dropped 7 bases and J dropped 2; count of bases not matched to a gene: 12. The germline gives CDR1 MNHEY, CDR2 SVGEGT. This CDR3 is 17 amino acids long. The CDR3 loop reads CASTSRVAGATYNEQFL. The CDR3 nucleotides read TGTGCCAGCACCTCGAGGGTAGCGGGAGCCACCTACAATGAGCAGTTCTTA.

This clonotype has more than one count but fewer than ten. The V and J genes are TRBV6-5 and TRBJ2-3; D perhaps matches TRBD1 (5 bases). V lost 0 bases, J lost 6 bases, and 16 bases lay in between. Germline values: CDR1 MNHEY, CDR2 SVGAGI. CDR3 length: 16 residues. The CDR3: CASSYSIAGWGDTQYF. The DNA of the CDR3 is TGTGCCAGCAGTTACTCCATTGCAGGGTGGGGCGATACGCAGTATTTT.

Turning to this clonotype: This may come from a read error, since a much larger clone is one base off. The chain is built from TRBV29-1 and TRBJ2-3; no reliable D call. The CDR3 totals 14 residues. V was pared by 5 bases and J by 6 bases, with 18 bases between. Germline V gene lookup returns CDR1 SQVTM and CDR2 ANQGSEA. The CDR3 here is CSVLLELVTDTQYF. The CDR3, as DNA: TGCAGCGTTCTCTTAGAATTAGTTACGGATACGCAGTATTTT.